The sequence of this TCR beta chain was determined in a study of T cells in Graves' hyperthyroidism and ophthalmopathy (dated by TCRdb to 2018 to 2020). Concerning the study at large: Peripheral blood was collected at initial diagnosis, before any treatment. In addition, the study compared T-cell repertoires in thyroid tissue and in blood from five or six Graves' hyperthyroidism patients. The roughly 94 discovery patients were randomly divided into training and test sets at a 7:3 ratio. According to the paper, TCR Vbeta CDR3 sequencing was carried out on 135 peripheral blood samples, which came from fewer than 50 ophthalmopathy, around 74 hyperthyroidism and approximately 17 progressor patients. A discovery cohort of around 100 patients, about 44 with Graves' ophthalmopathy and 57 with stable Graves' hyperthyroidism, was used to find distinguishing TCR V-J signatures. An independent validation cohort of about 19 hyperthyroidism patients and approximately 15 patients who later progressed to ophthalmopathy tested prospective prediction of ophthalmopathy. After blood sampling, hyperthyroidism patients were treated with methimazole at a starting dose of 30 mg daily, and ophthalmopathy patients were treated with high-dose intravenous methylprednisolone. The paper's findings and limits, for the study overall: A 13 V-J signature model separated ophthalmopathy from stable hyperthyroidism, with over 85% sensitivity and roughly 82% specificity in cross-validation and 80%/75% in testing. In validation, progression to ophthalmopathy was predicted by the model with roughly 69% sensitivity and roughly 72% specificity, a median of about 6.8 months before onset. No statistical method was used to set the sample size in advance, and investigators knew the group allocation. Blood samples also contained most of the expanded thyroid clonotypes (frequency above 0.001), which suggests that blood repertoires may reflect thyroid immune responses.

TCR beta CDR3 regions were amplified from RNA transcripts. A first-round RT-PCR of the TCR CDR3 used the HTBI primer set with the Qiagen OneStep RT-PCR kit. Libraries were constructed in a second round of multiplex PCR, after which size selection and purification were carried out. Libraries were sequenced paired-end with 100 bp reads on an Illumina HiSeq2000. The study's processing was this. SOAPnuke was used to process the raw data, with reads discarded if the reads contained adapters or uncalled bases, had a mean Phred below 15, or lacked an exact constant-primer or identifier match. High-quality paired reads were merged with COPE v1.2.5, and unique nucleotide sequences were defined as clonotypes. MiTCR v1.1 was used to align the clonotypes against IMGT TRBV, TRBD and TRBJ reference segments. The analysis included only V-J combinations with a frequency above 0.0001, which together covered around 99% of the repertoires. A TCS score was defined as the ratio of F50 (clonal expansion) to E x V (chaos), with BLOSUM62-based TCRdist applied between CDR3 peptides within each V-J. Welch's t-statistics and random forest reduced 500 to 550 V-J features to some 14, which were used in a naive Bayes classifier (R e1071). The similarity between thyroid and blood repertoires was quantified using the Morisita-Horn index. Using fastp at Q25 and MiXCR, TCRdb reprocessed the public reads and kept productive beta chains. A single entry per CDR3 protein holds the most common genes and DNA from its merged rows. TCRdb, not the original authors, processed these V and J calls. The sample table holds around 100,000 distinct CDR3 sequences, of which roughly 50% were seen once. In total, the top ten clones hold about 26% of the sample.

This clonotype was seen many times. The antigen it recognizes is unknown. Base qualities are not at hand, and no much larger clone is one base apart. Graves' hyperthyroidism was defined as stable when no progression to ophthalmopathy occurred over 18 months of follow-up. Hyperthyroidism patients were newly diagnosed, with disease duration under 2 months, and aged 18 to 65 years. Exclusion was applied to patients with uncontrolled infections, other autoimmune diseases, pregnancy or lactation. Clinical symptoms, serum thyroxine and TRAb, thyroid ultrasound, and orbital computed tomography formed the basis for the diagnoses. PBMCs were isolated from about 9 ml of fresh peripheral blood by Ficoll-Paque density gradient centrifugation. Total RNA was extracted using Trizol reagent, and RNA quality was assessed on an Agilent 2100 Bioanalyzer. Cut back by 4 bases and 8 bases, the V and J ends lie 16 bases apart. The CDR3 numbers 14 residues from cysteine through phenylalanine. Just CDR3 DNA is preserved here, 42 bases in frame from base 1. As encoded in the germline V gene, CDR1 is SGHRS while CDR2 is YFSETQ.

What was sequenced was blood. The sequence came from a man aged 40-55 years with Graves' hyperthyroidism. The chain couples TRBV5-1 to TRBJ2-1, and possibly TRBD1, on 6 matching bases. The CDR3 region reads CASSPGPPGDEQFF. The sequenced DNA is TGCGCCAGCAGCCCGGGACCTCCAGGGGATGAGCAGTTCTTC.